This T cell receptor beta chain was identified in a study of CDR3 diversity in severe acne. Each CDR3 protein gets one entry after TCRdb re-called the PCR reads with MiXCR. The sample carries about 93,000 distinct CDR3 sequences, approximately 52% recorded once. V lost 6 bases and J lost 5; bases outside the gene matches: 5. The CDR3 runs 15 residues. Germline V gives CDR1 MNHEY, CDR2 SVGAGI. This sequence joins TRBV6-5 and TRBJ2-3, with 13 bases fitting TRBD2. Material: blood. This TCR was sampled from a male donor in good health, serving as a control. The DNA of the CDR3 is TGTGCCAGCAGGGCGGGACTAGCGGGGAAAGATACGCAGTATTTT. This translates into CASRAGLAGKDTQYF.